Listed here are 20 T cell receptor beta chains from one sample, sequenced in a study of pediatric ulcerative colitis. During colonoscopy, one to two rectal pinch biopsies were collected. Libraries were prepared by immunoSEQ multiplex PCR; TCRdb keeps only in-frame clonotypes and omits some of them. The sample lists tens of thousands of clones, roughly 70% occurring once. The sample consisted of gut tissue. These receptors all stem from a boy aged 5-17 years with severe ulcerative colitis.

A note on this clone: No conserved phenylalanine or tryptophan ends this CDR3, so it is likely a read error. The rearrangement links TRBV6-5 to TRBJ1-6; 10 bases align to TRBD1. Trimming at V came to 2 bases and at J to 10 bases, leaving 2 bases not matched to a gene. This CDR3 region has 14 residues. The germline gives CDR1 MNHEY, CDR2 SVGAGI. The CDR3 protein is CASSYGTGVSPLHL. DNA for the CDR3: TGTGCCAGCAGTTACGGGACAGGGGTGTCACCCCTCCACCTT.

V gene TRBV4-1 combines with J gene TRBJ1-3; no reliable D call. Germline V lookup: CDR1 MGHRA, CDR2 YSYEKL. The germline V and J ends were trimmed by 4 bases and 1 base, with 14 bases remaining between them. The CDR3 covers 16 residues. The CDR3 loop reads CASSPNLQRSGNTIYF. In DNA form, the CDR3 reads TGCGCCAGCAGCCCAAACCTACAGAGGTCTGGAAACACCATATATTTT.

The chain combines TRBV4-1 with TRBJ1-5, with a possible D match to TRBD1 (6 bases). V lost 0 bases and J 2 bases, leaving 8 bases between the germline ends. Germline loops: CDR1 MGHRA, CDR2 YSYEKL. The CDR3 is 15 residues long. CDR3 residues: CASSQEGGGNQPQHF. CDR3 nucleotide sequence: TGCGCCAGCAGCCAAGAGGGGGGCGGCAATCAGCCCCAGCATTTT.

This clone was counted a few times. The chain has TRBV5-4 and TRBJ1-5; D gene ambiguous. Germline-derived CDR1 and CDR2 are SGHNT and YYREEE (reference sequence). The CDR3 length is 16 residues. V lost 3 bases and J lost 5, with 18 bases in between. The CDR3 region has the DNA TGTGCCAGCAGCTCCAACAGAGGTGTGGGCGATCAGCCCCAGCATTTT. Amino acids: CASSSNRGVGDQPQHF.

Written as DNA, the CDR3 is TGTGCCAGCACCTGGAGTGGGGGCATACAAGAGACCCAGTACTTC. It encodes CASTWSGGIQETQYF. The chain has TRBV11-2 and TRBJ2-5; a weak D match, TRBD1 (6 bases). Trimming stripped 7 bases from V and 2 bases from J, with 17 bases between. The CDR3 spans 15 residues. CDR1 and CDR2 from the germline V gene are SGHAT and FQNNGV.

This clone was seen a handful of times. The chain carries TRBV7-2 and TRBJ2-5; D ambiguous. Germline loops: CDR1 SGHTA, CDR2 FQGNSA. V lost 5 bases, J lost 0 bases, and 4 bases lay in between. The CDR3 is made up of 12 amino acids. The CDR3 DNA reads as TGTGCCAGCAGCCGGTACCAAGAGACCCAGTACTTC. Its translation: CASSRYQETQYF.

The chain joins TRBV19 to TRBJ1-1; D not certain. CDR3 length equals 16 residues. V lost 4 bases, J lost 4 bases, and 19 bases lay in between. Germline V gives CDR1 LNHDA, CDR2 SQIVND (reference sequence). CDR3 in amino acids: CASSRGGARQVTEAFF. In DNA, the CDR3 is TGTGCCAGTAGTAGGGGAGGTGCGCGACAAGTCACTGAAGCTTTCTTT.

This chain joins TRBV18 and TRBJ2-2; the D is unclear. V dropped 2 bases and J dropped 4 bases, with 11 bases sitting between them. This CDR3 is built from 15 residues. The germline V gene has CDR1 KGHSH and CDR2 LQKENI. CDR3 nucleotides: TGTGCCAGCTCACCAGGGTTGGGATCCACCGGGGAGCTGTTTTTT. Protein product: CASSPGLGSTGELFF. The full variable domain, its missing parts supplied by reference TRBV18 and TRBJ2-2, is NAGVMQNPRHLVRRRGQEARLRCSPMKGHSHVYWYRQLPEEGLKFMVYLQKENIIDESGMPKERFSAEFPKEGPSILRIQQVVRGDSAAYFCASSPGLGSTGELFFGEGSRLTVL.

The chain employs TRBV29-1 and TRBJ1-2, with D possibly matching TRBD1 (5 bases). The germline CDR1 and CDR2 sequences are SQVTM and ANQGSEA. The CDR3 runs 12 residues. Trimming removed 6 bases at V and 1 base at J, with 9 bases between. Written as DNA, the CDR3 is TGCAGCGTAGACGACAGTAACTATGGCTACACCTTC. Translation gives CSVDDSNYGYTF.

This clone was observed a single time. V is TRBV5-1 and J is TRBJ2-3, with TRBD1 as a possible D gene (6 bases). Germline loops: CDR1 SGHRS, CDR2 YFSETQ. The CDR3 totals 15 residues. V was cut by 1 base and J by 3 bases, with 12 bases left in between. CDR3 region: CASSLFRGQTDTQYF. The DNA of the CDR3 is TGCGCCAGCAGCTTGTTTAGAGGACAGACAGATACGCAGTATTTT.

V usage is TRBV4-1 and J usage is TRBJ1-6; D not resolved. CDR1 and CDR2 from the germline V gene are MGHRA and YSYEKL. V lost 1 base, J lost 6 bases, and 19 bases lay in between. This CDR3 has 18 residues. This CDR3 is CASSQVALDTSPNSPLHF. The CDR3 region has the DNA TGCGCCAGCAGCCAAGTAGCCCTAGACACCTCACCTAATTCACCCCTCCACTTT.

J is TRBJ1-4 and V is TRBV28, with 10 bases identical to TRBD1. V was clipped by 5 bases and J by 7 bases; unmatched bases: 7. The CDR3 runs 15 residues. The germline V gene encodes CDR1 MDHEN and CDR2 SYDVKM. The CDR3 DNA reads TGTGCCAGCAGTCCCTTTCGGGACAGGGGTGAAAAACTGTTTTTT. Translating gives CASSPFRDRGEKLFF.

This clone was detected only a few times. The CDR3 DNA reads TGTGCCAGCAGTTTTGGAGGGACTAACTATGGCTACACCTTC. It codes for CASSFGGTNYGYTF. V is TRBV27 and J is TRBJ1-2; D gene ambiguous. Trimming removed 3 bases at V and 0 bases at J, with 8 bases between. The germline CDR1 and CDR2 sequences are MNHEY and SMNVEV (reference sequence). The CDR3 runs 14 residues.

J is TRBJ1-3 and V is TRBV6-1, with TRBD1 matching 8 bases. V was pared by 2 bases and J by 2 bases, with 8 bases of the junction left unmatched. The CDR3 runs to 17 residues. The germline CDR1 and CDR2 sequences are MNHNS and SASEGT. CDR3 protein: CASSESIRTGPGNTIYF. In DNA, the CDR3 is TGTGCCAGCAGTGAAAGCATTAGGACAGGGCCTGGAAACACCATATATTTT.

V gene TRBV4-2 combines with J gene TRBJ1-2; perhaps TRBD1 as D (5 bases). V gave up 0 bases and J gave up 6 bases, with 11 bases separating them. Germline-derived CDR1 and CDR2 are LGHNA and YNFKEQ. The CDR3 runs to 14 residues. The CDR3 is CASSQDGRVDGYTF. As DNA, the CDR3 is TGTGCCAGCAGCCAAGATGGCAGGGTGGATGGCTACACCTTC.

V gene TRBV18 combines with J gene TRBJ2-7; D might be TRBD1 or TRBD2, each matching 5 bases. V lost 3 bases and J 0 bases, leaving 9 bases between the germline ends. The CDR3 has 14 amino acids. The germline gives CDR1 KGHSH, CDR2 LQKENI. The CDR3, as DNA: TGTGCCAGCTCACCGGGACCTCCCTCCTACGAGCAGTACTTC. Its protein product is CASSPGPPSYEQYF.

This sequence joins TRBV6-1 and TRBJ2-7; D tentatively reads TRBD1 or TRBD2 (5 bases each). The CDR3 consists of 14 residues. V lost 10 bases and J lost 3, with 19 bases in between. The germline CDR1 and CDR2 sequences are MNHNS and SASEGT. CDR3 nucleotides: TGTGCCACCCGACACTCCGGGACCAACTACGAGCAGTACTTC. This translates into CATRHSGTNYEQYF.

The chain couples TRBV28 to TRBJ1-1; D unresolved. In germline, CDR1 is MDHEN, CDR2 SYDVKM. The CDR3 covers 12 residues. Trimming pared 6 bases from V and 9 bases from J, leaving 14 bases between. For the CDR3, the DNA is TGTGCCAGCAGCCCCTCAAGAAGCCAAGCTTTCTTT. This translates into CASSPSRSQAFF. The full variable domain, completed using reference TRBV28 and TRBJ1-1, is DVKVTQSSRYLVKRTGEKVFLECVQDMDHENMFWYRQDPGLGLRLIYFSYDVKMKEKGDIPEGYSVSREKKERFSLILESASTNQTSMYLCASSPSRSQAFFGQGTRLTVV.

In this sample, this clone turned up a few times. The chain is built from TRBV2 and TRBJ1-6; D ambiguous. Germline values: CDR1 SNHLY, CDR2 FYNNEI. Trimming pared 4 bases from V and 7 bases from J, leaving 11 bases between. The length of the CDR3 is 14 residues. The CDR3 loop reads CASSVGISNSPLHF. The DNA for the CDR3 is TGTGCCAGCAGTGTAGGGATATCGAATTCACCCCTCCACTTT. Filled out from reference TRBV2 and TRBJ1-6, the complete variable domain reads EPEVTQTPSHQVTQMGQEVILRCVPISNHLYFYWYRQILGQKVEFLVSFYNNEISEKSEIFDDQFSVERPDGSNFTLKIRSTKLEDSAMYFCASSVGISNSPLHFGNGTRLTVT.

This chain joins TRBV6-5 and TRBJ2-7, with TRBD1 matching 10 bases. J gave up 5 bases and V 4 bases, and 8 bases lay outside the gene matches. This CDR3 region has 15 residues. Looked up from germline, CDR1 is MNHEY and CDR2 is SVGAGI. CDR3 DNA sequence: TGTGCCAGCAGTTCTCCCGACAGGGGGCTAAACGAGCAGTACTTC. Amino acid sequence: CASSSPDRGLNEQYF.